A single sample gave rise to the 25 T cell receptor beta chains below, sequenced in a study of cytomegalovirus exposure and HLA in healthy donors. PCR primers comprised 60 Vbeta and 13 Jbeta primers. Data came from immunoSEQ multiplex PCR; TCRdb stores just in-frame clones and leaves some out. The top ten clones hold 1.8% of a sample with 140,000 to 150,000 clones, approximately 80% of them seen once. The sample was PBMCs. Receptors were obtained from a man aged 40-49 years in good health and CMV-seronegative.

The rearrangement joins TRBV28 to TRBJ2-7, with 13 bases aligning to TRBD2. Germline lookup yields CDR1 MDHEN and CDR2 SYDVKM. The CDR3 covers 16 residues. V dropped 11 bases and J dropped 1; count of bases not matched to a gene: 11. CDR3 DNA sequence: TGTGCCTCAGGGACTAGCGGGGTGAAACCTTCCTACGAGCAGTACTTC. It encodes CASGTSGVKPSYEQYF. Full variable domain (outside the CDR3, taken from reference TRBV28 and TRBJ2-7): DVKVTQSSRYLVKRTGEKVFLECVQDMDHENMFWYRQDPGLGLRLIYFSYDVKMKEKGDIPEGYSVSREKKERFSLILESASTNQTSMYLCASGTSGVKPSYEQYFGPGTRLTVT.

The chain has TRBV30 and TRBJ1-1; 7 nucleotides agree with TRBD1. After removal of 3 bases from V and 1 base from J, the junction contained 14 bases not matched to a gene. Germline V lookup: CDR1 GTSNPN, CDR2 SVGIG (reference sequence). The CDR3 runs 17 residues. DNA for the CDR3: TGTGCCTGGAGGACCCTACCGGGACAGAAGGGGAACACTGAAGCTTTCTTT. This codes for CAWRTLPGQKGNTEAFF.

The chain has TRBV4-1 and TRBJ1-1; TRBD1 matches 8 bases. The CDR3 length is 14 residues. In germline, CDR1 is MGHRA, CDR2 YSYEKL. J gave up 0 bases and V 6 bases, and 3 bases lay outside the gene matches. The CDR3 sequence is CASRPTGVNTEAFF. DNA for the CDR3: TGCGCCAGCAGGCCGACAGGGGTGAACACTGAAGCTTTCTTT.

The chain has TRBV28 and TRBJ2-3, with TRBD2 matching over 10 bases. V lost 6 bases to trimming and J lost 5 bases; unmatched junction nucleotides: 5. Germline CDR1 reads MDHEN; CDR2 reads SYDVKM. This CDR3 has 14 amino acids. The CDR3 DNA follows: TGTGCCAGCAGGCTAGCGGGAGAGGTAGATACGCAGTATTTT. Translation gives CASRLAGEVDTQYF.

The V gene is TRBV27, the J gene TRBJ2-1; D gene ambiguous. Germline V CDR1 and CDR2: MNHEY, SMNVEV (reference sequence). V was clipped by 3 bases and J by 0 bases, with 9 bases between them. The CDR3 runs to 15 residues. The CDR3 DNA sequence: TGTGCCAGCAGTTTGCTAACGAGCTCCTACAATGAGCAGTTCTTC. This sequence encodes CASSLLTSSYNEQFF.

This clone has a handful of counts. The gene calls are TRBV6-5 and TRBJ2-3; 7 bases agree with TRBD2. Germline lookup yields CDR1 MNHEY and CDR2 SVGAGI. The CDR3 is made up of 14 amino acids. The ends lost 2 bases at V and 4 bases at J; junction bases unmatched: 3. The CDR3, as DNA: TGTGCCAGCAGTTACCTCCGGGGGGCAGATACGCAGTATTTT. It encodes CASSYLRGADTQYF.

The chain joins TRBV29-1 to TRBJ2-7; the D is unclear. The V gene lost 2 bases and the J gene lost 6 bases, with 8 bases spanning the gap. The CDR3 has 11 amino acids. Germline CDR1 SQVTM, CDR2 ANQGSEA. The CDR3 sequence: CSVESGLEQYF. Written as DNA, the CDR3 is TGCAGCGTTGAATCTGGGCTCGAGCAGTACTTC.

The rearrangement joins TRBV7-6 to TRBJ1-2, with TRBD1 matching over 11 bases. The germline gives CDR1 SGHVS, CDR2 FNYEAQ. With V trimmed by 1 base and J by 6 bases, 1 base remained unmatched. The CDR3 length is 14 residues. This CDR3 reads CASSLGTGGDGYTF. CDR3 in DNA: TGTGCCAGCAGCTTAGGGACAGGGGGCGATGGCTACACCTTC.

The J gene is TRBJ2-7, the V gene TRBV19; D is ambiguous. CDR1 is LNHDA and CDR2 is SQIVND in the germline V gene (reference sequence). The CDR3 loop spans 12 amino acids. V was trimmed by 6 bases and J by 0 bases, leaving 6 bases between them. The CDR3 region is CASRSGSYEQYF. CDR3 DNA: TGTGCCAGTAGGTCCGGCTCCTACGAGCAGTACTTC.

This rearrangement joins TRBV7-2 to TRBJ2-3, with D hard to call. Trimming took 3 bases from V and 2 from J, leaving 12 bases between them. This CDR3 is 15 amino acids long. Germline CDR1 reads SGHTA; CDR2 reads FQGNSA. CDR3 residues: CASSLVWALTDTQYF. The CDR3 DNA follows: TGTGCCAGCAGCTTGGTTTGGGCTCTCACAGATACGCAGTATTTT.

The V call is TRBV5-1, the J call TRBJ1-4, with 7 bases aligning to TRBD1. The germline V gene has CDR1 SGHRS and CDR2 YFSETQ. The CDR3 has 15 residues. Trimming at V came to 3 bases and at J to 11 bases, leaving 13 bases not matched to a gene. As DNA, the CDR3 is TGCGCCAGCAGCTGGGGGATTGACAGGGAGGAGAAACTGTTTTTT. It specifies CASSWGIDREEKLFF.

V usage is TRBV13 and J usage is TRBJ2-1, with 8 bases fitting TRBD2. The CDR3 is 14 amino acids. The germline V gene has CDR1 PRHDT and CDR2 FYEKMQ (reference sequence). The junction had 6 bases not matched to a gene; V was cut back by 3 bases and J by 8 bases. The chain's CDR3 is CASSFSGSGDEQFF. The CDR3 region has the DNA TGTGCCAGCAGCTTCAGCGGGAGTGGGGATGAGCAGTTCTTC.

V usage is TRBV11-2 and J usage is TRBJ2-7; 8 bases fit TRBD1. Trimming took 3 bases from V and 2 from J; bases not matched to a gene: 6. This CDR3 has 15 amino acids. CDR1 and CDR2 from the germline V gene are SGHAT and FQNNGV. CDR3 loop: CASSFEQGGPYEQYF. CDR3 coding DNA: TGTGCCAGCAGCTTTGAACAGGGGGGCCCCTACGAGCAGTACTTC.

V usage is TRBV4-3 and J usage is TRBJ2-2; 7 bases are shared with TRBD2. The CDR3 is 15 residues long. The trim removed 4 bases at V and 6 bases at J, leaving 8 bases unmatched. Per the germline V gene, CDR1 is LGHNA and CDR2 is YSLEER. CDR3 sequence reads: CASSLRGGGSGELFF. In DNA, the CDR3 is TGCGCCAGCAGCCTTAGAGGCGGGGGATCCGGGGAGCTGTTTTTT.

V is TRBV27 and J is TRBJ1-1; 10 bases agree with TRBD1. Germline V gene data show CDR1 as MNHEY and CDR2 as SMNVEV (reference sequence). Trimming at V came to 5 bases and at J to 1 base, leaving 7 bases not matched to a gene. The CDR3 loop spans 16 amino acids. The CDR3 sequence is CASSGRDRGQNTEAFF. CDR3 DNA sequence: TGTGCCAGCAGTGGCCGGGACAGGGGCCAGAACACTGAAGCTTTCTTT.

The V call is TRBV28, the J call TRBJ2-1, with TRBD2 matching over 8 bases. From germline, CDR1 is MDHEN and CDR2 SYDVKM. V gave up 3 bases and J gave up 7 bases; unmatched junction bases: 17. The length of the CDR3 is 18 residues. The CDR3 coding sequence is TGTGCCAGCAGTTTGCGAAGGGCCCGAGCGGGAGCGGGGAATGAGCAGTTCTTC. It specifies CASSLRRARAGAGNEQFF.

V is TRBV2 and J is TRBJ1-5; TRBD1 matches 7 bases. With V trimmed by 3 bases and J by 3 bases, 2 bases remained unmatched. This CDR3 is built from 14 residues. Germline CDR1 is SNHLY and CDR2 is FYNNEI. CDR3 sequence reads: CASSEGQNNQPQHF. As DNA, the CDR3 is TGTGCCAGCAGTGAGGGACAGAACAATCAGCCCCAGCATTTT.

This clone appeared a few times. The chain carries TRBV2 and TRBJ2-3; the match to TRBD2 covers 12 bases. V was clipped by 4 bases and J by 3 bases; unmatched bases: 11. The CDR3 runs to 18 residues. CDR1 is SNHLY, CDR2 FYNNEI, per germline. The CDR3 DNA follows: TGTGCCAGCAGTGGGGGCAGGCTAGCGGGAGGGCCAACAGATACGCAGTATTTT. This sequence encodes CASSGGRLAGGPTDTQYF.

CDR3 region: CASSLMGAPPEGGGTGELFF. Here the CDR3 DNA reads TGTGCCAGCAGCTTAATGGGAGCCCCGCCAGAGGGAGGGGGCACCGGGGAGCTGTTTTTT. The chain has TRBV13 and TRBJ2-2; a possible D gene is TRBD2 (7 bases). Germline CDR1 reads PRHDT; CDR2 reads FYEKMQ (reference sequence). Trimming took 2 bases from V and 4 from J, leaving 26 bases between them. The CDR3 is 20 amino acids.

This rearrangement joins TRBV7-2 to TRBJ2-3, with a weak D call TRBD1 (6 bases). The CDR3 is made up of 16 amino acids. Trimming cost V 2 bases and J 1 base, with 13 bases left between them. In germline, CDR1 is SGHTA, CDR2 FQGNSA. Here the CDR3 reads CASSLFSGAGTDTQYF. The CDR3 DNA reads as TGTGCCAGCAGCTTATTCTCAGGGGCGGGCACAGATACGCAGTATTTT.

This clone was seen more than once but under ten times. One end of the junction varies from germline; a read error may be responsible. The chain's CDR3 is CASSQGLAASYF. The CDR3 region has the DNA TGTGCCAGCAGCCAAGGACTAGCGGCCTCTTATTTC. The chain employs TRBV14 and TRBJ2-7; 9 nucleotides match TRBD2. CDR3 length equals 12 residues. CDR1 and CDR2 from the germline V gene are SGHDN and FVKESK.

The chain joins TRBV7-9 to TRBJ2-7; TRBD1 agrees at 7 bases. After removal of 8 bases from V and 0 bases from J, the junction contained 1 base not matched to a gene. The CDR3 has 12 residues. CDR1 and CDR2 from the germline V gene are SEHNR and FQNEAQ (reference sequence). The CDR3 spells CASGQVSYEQYF. CDR3 coding DNA: TGTGCCAGCGGACAGGTCTCCTACGAGCAGTACTTC.

The chain's CDR3 is CASSPGPGQGAYEQYF. The CDR3, as DNA: TGTGCCAGCAGCCCAGGACCGGGACAGGGTGCCTACGAGCAGTACTTC. J is TRBJ2-7 and V is TRBV7-9; 9 bases line up with TRBD1. V was clipped by 5 bases and J by 2 bases; unmatched bases: 10. The length of the CDR3 is 16 residues. Germline assignment: CDR1 SEHNR and CDR2 FQNEAQ (reference sequence).

The CDR3 region has the DNA TGTGCCAGCACCGATGGAGGGGGCGTAGAGACCCAGTACTTC. Protein: CASTDGGGVETQYF. This chain links TRBV7-9 with TRBJ2-5; the D gene is possibly TRBD1 (7 bases). V lost 7 bases, J lost 4 bases, and 16 bases lay in between. The CDR3 has 14 residues. In germline, CDR1 is SEHNR, CDR2 FQNEAQ (reference sequence).

The chain recombines TRBV2 with TRBJ2-1; D perhaps matches TRBD2 (5 bases). The V end was cut by 6 bases, the J end by 0 bases, with 9 bases between. CDR3 size: 14 residues. Germline V lookup: CDR1 SNHLY, CDR2 FYNNEI. CDR3 sequence reads: CASRVGSSYNEQFF. The CDR3 DNA is TGTGCCAGCAGGGTAGGGAGCTCCTACAATGAGCAGTTCTTC.